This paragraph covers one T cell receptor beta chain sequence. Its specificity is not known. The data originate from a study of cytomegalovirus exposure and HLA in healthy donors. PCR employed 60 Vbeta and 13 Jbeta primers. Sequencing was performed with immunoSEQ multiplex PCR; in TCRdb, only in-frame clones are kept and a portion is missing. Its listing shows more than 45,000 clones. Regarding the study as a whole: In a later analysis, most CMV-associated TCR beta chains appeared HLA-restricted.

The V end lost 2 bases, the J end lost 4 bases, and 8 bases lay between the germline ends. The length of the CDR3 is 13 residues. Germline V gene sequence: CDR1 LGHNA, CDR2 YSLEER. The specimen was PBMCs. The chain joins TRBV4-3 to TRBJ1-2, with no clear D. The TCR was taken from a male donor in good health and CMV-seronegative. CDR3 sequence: CASSQLRFYGYTF. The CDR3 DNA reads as TGCGCCAGCAGCCAATTGCGGTTCTATGGCTACACCTTC.